This T cell receptor beta chain was captured by sequencing in a study of human T cells and chemical hapten exposure. This clonotype was recorded at least ten times. No antigen is known for it. One entry per CDR3 protein results from TCRdb running MiXCR on the RACE reads. The table shows 350,000 to 450,000 distinct CDR3 sequences, with 4% to 6% occurring only once. Study results and caveats: TCRs at a frequency above 1 in 1000 stayed unchanged with DPC sensitization. PT1 expanded TCR counts correlated positively with patch test score.

Time point defined: pre-sensitization, week 0. Treatment defined: therapeutic diphenylcyclopropenone sensitization with weekly scalp DPC. Donors, patients with alopecia ranging from 18 to 70 years old and judged suitable for DPC, provided samples. Unfractionated whole blood served as the source for total RNA extraction. The J segment lost 4 bases and the V segment lost 7 bases, leaving 12 bases of the junction unmatched. The CDR3 runs 17 residues. From germline, CDR1 is MDHEN and CDR2 SYDVKM. The rearrangement uses TRBV28 and TRBJ2-7; TRBD2 matches at 14 bases. This TCR was recovered from a woman aged 45-65 years with alopecia areata. Some clones in this sample may be carry-over from other donors' samples. The sample consisted of whole blood, taken in connection with sensitization to the hapten diphenylcyclopropenone (DPC). For the CDR3, the DNA is TGTGCCAGCACGCTTAACGGACTAGCGGGAGGCAGTTACGAGCAGTACTTC. This gives the protein CASTLNGLAGGSYEQYF.